This entry lists 28 T cell receptor beta chains sequenced from one sample in a study of T-cell memory formation after mild COVID-19. TCRdb reanalysed the 5' RACE reads using MiXCR and keeps one entry per CDR3 protein. The sample has some 340,000 distinct CDR3 sequences; about an eighth are singletons. The sample comprised PBMCs or a T cell subset sorted from them (not recorded which). The receptors were gathered from a man younger than 35 who had mild COVID-19 (a few samples of this study predate the infection). Cell type and time point are not known.

The gene calls are TRBV7-9 and TRBJ2-3; no reliable D call. The V gene lost 5 bases and the J gene lost 2 bases, with 11 bases spanning the gap. CDR3 size: 14 residues. Germline CDR1 reads SEHNR; CDR2 reads FQNEAQ (reference sequence). CDR3 DNA sequence: TGTGCCAGCAGCGATACAGAACTCACAGATACGCAGTATTTT. Translation gives CASSDTELTDTQYF.

This clonotype was picked up a small number of times. The V gene is TRBV9, the J gene TRBJ1-2; the D is unclear. This CDR3 region has 13 residues. The V end was cut by 0 bases, the J end by 4 bases, with 7 bases between. CDR1 is SGDLS and CDR2 is YYNGEE in the germline V gene. CDR3 sequence: CASSVGDSYGYTF. The DNA of the CDR3 is TGTGCCAGCAGCGTAGGGGATTCCTATGGCTACACCTTC.

This clonotype was picked up a small number of times. The chain joins TRBV5-1 to TRBJ2-2; D possibly corresponds to TRBD1 (6 bases). The ends were cut back, 4 bases at V and 4 bases at J, with 17 bases in the middle. The CDR3 contains 16 residues. Germline-derived CDR1 and CDR2 are SGHRS and YFSETQ. This chain's CDR3 is CASSISPGTPTGELFF. CDR3 bases: TGCGCCAGCAGCATCTCCCCCGGGACACCCACCGGGGAGCTGTTTTTT. The whole variable domain, filled in from reference TRBV5-1 and TRBJ2-2, reads KAGVTQTPRYLIKTRGQQVTLSCSPISGHRSVSWYQQTPGQGLQFLFEYFSETQRNKGNFPGRFSGRQFSNSRSEMNVSTLELGDSALYLCASSISPGTPTGELFFGEGSRLTVL.

The rearrangement links TRBV7-2 to TRBJ2-7; unclear D gene. Germline values: CDR1 SGHTA, CDR2 FQGNSA. Trimming pared 1 base from V and 10 bases from J, leaving 11 bases between. The CDR3 runs 12 residues. The CDR3 sequence: CASSLVAHNQYF. The CDR3, as DNA: TGTGCCAGCAGCTTAGTGGCACATAACCAGTACTTC. The full variable domain, in which reference TRBV7-2 and TRBJ2-7 provide the parts outside the CDR3, is GAGVSQSPSNKVTEKGKDVELRCDPISGHTALYWYRQSLGQGLEFLIYFQGNSAPDKSGLPSDRFSAERTGGSVSTLTIQRTQQEDSAVYLCASSLVAHNQYFGPGTRLTVT.

The chain has TRBV20-1 and TRBJ1-1; TRBD1 agrees at 8 bases. Losses at the gene ends were 2 bases for V and 1 base for J; bases not matched to a gene: 6. CDR1 and CDR2 (germline): DFQATT, SNEGSKA (reference sequence). The length of the CDR3 is 15 residues. The CDR3 coding sequence is TGCAGTGCTAGACGTCCCGGGACAGGGAACACTGAAGCTTTCTTT. Its protein product is CSARRPGTGNTEAFF.

The genes are TRBV9 and TRBJ2-7, with TRBD2 as a possible D gene (6 bases). The CDR3 is made up of 12 amino acids. Germline V CDR1 and CDR2: SGDLS, YYNGEE. V lost 7 bases, J lost 7 bases, and 15 bases lay in between. CDR3 residues: CASGGESGEQYV. The CDR3 DNA follows: TGTGCCAGCGGCGGGGAATCGGGGGAGCAGTACGTC.

A single count supports this clonotype. V gene TRBV5-8 combines with J gene TRBJ2-7; D unclear. V was cut by 4 bases and J by 4 bases, with 9 bases left in between. The CDR3 has 12 amino acids. Germline values: CDR1 SGHTS, CDR2 YDEGEE. CDR3 nucleotides: TGTGCCAGCAGCATTAAACGATACGAGCAGTACGTC. Translation gives CASSIKRYEQYV.

The chain combines TRBV20-1 with TRBJ2-7; D tentatively fits TRBD1 or TRBD2 (5 bases each). Germline CDR1 and CDR2: DFQATT and SNEGSKA (reference sequence). This CDR3 is 15 amino acids long. V shed 5 bases and J shed 5 bases, with 22 bases lying between them. The chain's CDR3 is CSAWEPGGVQDEQYF. CDR3 bases: TGCAGTGCTTGGGAGCCTGGGGGAGTCCAGGACGAGCAGTACTTC.

This clonotype was recorded a few times. The chain joins TRBV7-2 to TRBJ2-1, with D maybe TRBD1 (5 bases). The CDR3 spans 14 residues. V was trimmed by 3 bases and J by 0 bases, leaving 6 bases between them. Germline V gene lookup returns CDR1 SGHTA and CDR2 FQGNSA. CDR3 coding DNA: TGTGCCAGCAGCTTCAGGGCCTCCTACAATGAGCAGTTCTTC. It specifies CASSFRASYNEQFF.

This clonotype showed up many times. The chain uses TRBV11-2 and TRBJ1-2; maybe TRBD1 (5 bases). Germline V CDR1 and CDR2: SGHAT, FQNNGV. Trimming pared 3 bases from V and 4 bases from J, leaving 9 bases between. This CDR3 contains 13 residues. The DNA for the CDR3 is TGTGCCAGCAGCTTTAACAGGAGCTATGGCTACACCTTC. Its protein product is CASSFNRSYGYTF.

This chain links TRBV12-3 or TRBV12-4 with TRBJ1-1; D possibly corresponds to TRBD1 (6 bases). V dropped 6 bases and J dropped 8 bases, with 19 bases sitting between them. This CDR3 region has 14 residues. This chain's CDR3 is CASRPDSLLEEAFF. The CDR3 DNA sequence: TGTGCCAGCAGGCCGGACAGTTTGCTTGAAGAAGCTTTCTTT.

V usage is TRBV30 and J usage is TRBJ2-4, with 7 positions matching TRBD2. Per germline, CDR1 GTSNPN and CDR2 SVGIG (reference sequence). J lost 0 bases, V lost 5 bases, and 7 bases had no gene match. The CDR3 is made up of 15 amino acids. CDR3 nucleotides: TGTGCCTGGGAGCGGGATGAAATAGCCAAAAACATTCAGTACTTC. It specifies CAWERDEIAKNIQYF.

This clonotype was seen only a few times. The rearrangement uses TRBV7-2 and TRBJ2-3; the D gene is possibly TRBD2 (6 bases). Germline lookup yields CDR1 SGHTA and CDR2 FQGNSA. With 2 bases removed from V and 6 bases from J, the gap between germline ends came to 12 bases. This CDR3 is built from 14 residues. Written as DNA, the CDR3 is TGTGCCAGCAGCTTAACGGCGGGGATCGATACGCAGTATTTT. Translated, it gives CASSLTAGIDTQYF.

This clonotype was observed at least ten times. The chain has TRBV7-9 and TRBJ2-5; 12 bases are shared with TRBD2. The V gene's germline CDR1 is SEHNR and CDR2 FQNEAQ (reference sequence). CDR3 length: 19 residues. V lost 5 bases and J lost 3; bases outside the gene matches: 16. This CDR3 is CASSPRNSLGLAGKETQYF. The CDR3 nucleotides read TGTGCCAGCAGCCCCCGGAACTCTCTCGGACTAGCGGGGAAAGAGACCCAGTACTTC.

The chain recombines TRBV7-2 with TRBJ1-4; TRBD1 matches 11 bases. CDR1 and CDR2 from the germline V gene are SGHTA and FQGNSA. The V and J ends lost 5 bases and 7 bases, in that order; junction bases with no gene match: 6. The CDR3 totals 15 residues. As DNA, the CDR3 is TGTGCCAGCAGCACTGGACAGGGGGCTTTTGAAAAACTGTTTTTT. Its translation: CASSTGQGAFEKLFF.

CDR3 bases: TGTGCCAGCAGCTTAACCGGGGAAGTCGATTCACCCCTCCACTTT. Translated, it gives CASSLTGEVDSPLHF. The rearrangement links TRBV7-9 to TRBJ1-6, with no clear D. The V end was cut by 2 bases, the J end by 8 bases, with 13 bases between. The CDR3 spans 15 residues. From germline, CDR1 is SEHNR and CDR2 FQNEAQ (reference sequence).

Here the CDR3 DNA reads TGCAGTGCTAGGGTCATCTCCCAGGTCTCTGGAAACACCATATATTTT. This gives the protein CSARVISQVSGNTIYF. This rearrangement joins TRBV20-1 to TRBJ1-3; D uncertain. Trimming left V 3 bases short and J 0 bases short, with 15 bases between. CDR3 length: 16 residues. Germline V CDR1 and CDR2: DFQATT, SNEGSKA (reference sequence).

This clonotype showed up just a few times. The V call is TRBV25-1, the J call TRBJ2-1; D possibly corresponds to TRBD2 (5 bases). CDR1 MGHDK and CDR2 SYGVNS come from the germline V gene. The CDR3 consists of 14 residues. Trimming removed 2 bases from V and 8 bases from J, with 13 bases in between. The CDR3 DNA reads as TGTGCCAGCAGTGAAGAGGGCCGGAGCGATGAGCAGTTCTTC. As protein: CASSEEGRSDEQFF.

This clonotype has at least ten counts. CDR3 DNA sequence: TGTGCCAGCAGCGTAATGGGATCCGGCTACACCTTC. Amino acids: CASSVMGSGYTF. The chain carries TRBV9 and TRBJ1-2; no clear D gene. CDR1 is SGDLS, CDR2 YYNGEE, per germline. The germline V and J ends were trimmed by 1 base and 8 bases, with 9 bases remaining between them. The CDR3 is 12 residues long.

This clonotype was counted only a few times. The rearrangement joins TRBV4-2 to TRBJ1-2; 7 bases agree with TRBD1. J gave up 4 bases and V 2 bases, and 4 bases lay outside the gene matches. Germline values: CDR1 LGHNA, CDR2 YNFKEQ. The CDR3 spans 14 residues. CDR3 loop: CASSQPTGLYGYTF. CDR3 in DNA: TGTGCCAGCAGCCAACCGACAGGGCTCTATGGCTACACCTTC.

J is TRBJ2-3 and V is TRBV29-1; the D gene is possibly TRBD1 (6 bases). There are 14 residues in the CDR3. With 3 bases removed from V and 2 bases from J, the gap between germline ends came to 12 bases. CDR1 and CDR2 from the germline V gene are SQVTM and ANQGSEA. The CDR3 DNA reads TGCAGCGTTGACCTGGGGGCTATCACAGATACGCAGTATTTT. Translating it yields CSVDLGAITDTQYF.

This clonotype was seen many times. The chain couples TRBV7-9 to TRBJ2-1, with D possibly matching TRBD1 (6 bases). V dropped 7 bases and J dropped 9 bases, with 16 bases sitting between them. CDR3 length equals 13 residues. The germline gives CDR1 SEHNR, CDR2 FQNEAQ (reference sequence). The DNA of the CDR3 is TGTGCCAGCACTCTCCAACAGGGTATTGAGCAGTTCTTC. It encodes CASTLQQGIEQFF. Drawing the rest from reference TRBV7-9 and TRBJ2-1, the complete variable domain is DTGVSQNPRHKITKRGQNVTFRCDPISEHNRLYWYRQTLGQGPEFLTYFQNEAQLEKSRLLSDRFSAERPKGSFSTLEIQRTEQGDSAMYLCASTLQQGIEQFFGPGTRLTVL.

The chain carries TRBV21-1 and TRBJ1-1. TRBV21-1 is a pseudogene segment. CDR3 length equals 16 residues. The CDR3 bases are TGTGCCAGCAGCAAAGCGGTCGGACGGACGAACACTGAAGCTTTCTTT. Its protein product is CASSKAVGRTNTEAFF.

This clonotype occurred a few times. The chain joins TRBV11-1 to TRBJ2-3, with 9 positions matching TRBD2. The germline CDR1 and CDR2 sequences are SGHAT and FQDESV (reference sequence). J gave up 7 bases and V 5 bases, and 13 bases lay outside the gene matches. The CDR3 is made up of 16 amino acids. CDR3 sequence: CASSHIAGGKPHTQYF. The CDR3 nucleotides read TGTGCCAGCAGCCACATCGCGGGGGGGAAGCCCCATACGCAGTATTTT.

The genes are TRBV6-1 and TRBJ2-3; no definite D call. Germline assignment: CDR1 MNHNS and CDR2 SASEGT. V was trimmed by 1 base and J by 2 bases, leaving 7 bases between them. This CDR3 region has 14 residues. In DNA, the CDR3 is TGTGCCAGCAGTGAAGGTGGGGTCACAGATACGCAGTATTTT. Its protein is CASSEGGVTDTQYF.

This clonotype was recorded at least ten times. CDR3 protein: CASSLSIAMNTEAFF. For the CDR3, the DNA is TGCGCCAGCAGCTTGTCCATCGCCATGAACACTGAAGCTTTCTTT. The chain is built from TRBV5-1 and TRBJ1-1; no firm D call. Trimming removed 1 base from V and 0 bases from J, with 10 bases in between. Germline loops: CDR1 SGHRS, CDR2 YFSETQ. This CDR3 region has 15 residues. Full variable domain (missing parts from reference TRBV5-1 and TRBJ1-1): KAGVTQTPRYLIKTRGQQVTLSCSPISGHRSVSWYQQTPGQGLQFLFEYFSETQRNKGNFPGRFSGRQFSNSRSEMNVSTLELGDSALYLCASSLSIAMNTEAFFGQGTRLTVV.

This clonotype was detected a few times. The chain joins TRBV20-1 to TRBJ2-2; D is unclear. CDR3 length: 15 amino acids. Germline CDR1 is DFQATT and CDR2 is SNEGSKA (reference sequence). The germline V and J ends were trimmed by 3 bases and 5 bases, with 16 bases remaining between them. The CDR3 reads CSARDRRTGTGELFF. CDR3 DNA: TGCAGTGCTAGGGATAGGCGAACTGGGACCGGGGAGCTGTTTTTT.

This clonotype was observed a handful of times. This chain's CDR3 is CASSQRGTDTQYF. The CDR3, as DNA: TGTGCCAGCAGCCAACGCGGCACAGATACGCAGTATTTT. J is TRBJ2-3 and V is TRBV3-1; D remains ambiguous. Germline V gives CDR1 LGHDT, CDR2 YNNKEL (reference sequence). Trimming left V 2 bases short and J 1 base short, with 4 bases between. The CDR3 runs 13 residues.